The 15 T cell receptor beta chains in this list originate from one sample, sequenced in a study of human T cells and chemical hapten exposure. The time point was: patch test 3, about 24 weeks after DPC sensitization. Treatment reported: therapeutic diphenylcyclopropenone sensitization with weekly scalp DPC. MiXCR, applied by TCRdb to the RACE reads, yields one record per CDR3 protein. The sample records about 190,000 distinct CDR3 sequences, under 30% being singletons. Sequencing used whole blood, obtained in connection with sensitization to the hapten diphenylcyclopropenone (DPC). These receptors all stem from a woman in her forties with alopecia areata. Some clones in this sample may be carry-over from other donors' samples.

This clonotype was counted many times. The chain employs TRBV7-3 and TRBJ1-1; D call uncertain. V was shortened by 0 bases and J by 6 bases, with 8 bases between the two germline ends. This CDR3 spans 13 amino acids. Germline V lookup: CDR1 SGHTA, CDR2 FQGTGA. In nucleotides, the CDR3 is TGTGCCAGCAGCTTAACCGGTGCGGCTGAAGCTTTCTTT. Translation: CASSLTGAAEAFF.

This clonotype was detected ten times or more. The genes are TRBV27 and TRBJ2-3; D is unresolved. From germline, CDR1 is MNHEY and CDR2 SMNVEV (reference sequence). The CDR3 is 16 residues long. V was clipped by 4 bases and J by 0 bases, with 14 bases between them. The CDR3 is CASSYKTSPSTDTQYF. The DNA of the CDR3 is TGTGCCAGCAGTTATAAGACATCCCCAAGCACAGATACGCAGTATTTT.

The V call is TRBV5-1, the J call TRBJ2-3; 8 bases agree with TRBD2. Looked up from germline, CDR1 is SGHRS and CDR2 is YFSETQ. V lost 1 base, J lost 4 bases, and 8 bases stayed unmatched. CDR3 size: 16 residues. CDR3 bases: TGCGCCAGCAGCTTGTTGAGCGGGAGTCAGGCAGATACGCAGTATTTT. Translating gives CASSLLSGSQADTQYF.

To note about this clonotype: One end of the junction is discordant with germline, which a read error may explain. The chain combines TRBV28 with TRBJ1-2; possibly TRBD1 for D (5 bases). Germline CDR1 MDHEN, CDR2 SYDVKM. This CDR3 is 13 amino acids long. CDR3 DNA sequence: TGTGCCAGCGTTACACAGGCTAACTATGGCTTCACCTTC. Translated, it gives CASVTQANYGFTF.

The CDR3 nucleotides are TGTGCCAGCAGTCAGCTTTGGGGAAGAACTTACGAGCAGTACTTC. Translating it yields CASSQLWGRTYEQYF. J is TRBJ2-7 and V is TRBV6-5; unclear D gene. Per the germline V gene, CDR1 is MNHEY and CDR2 is SVGAGI. The CDR3 spans 15 residues. Trimming took off 5 bases at V and 4 bases at J, with 18 bases between the two ends.

This clonotype was counted only a few times. J is TRBJ1-2 and V is TRBV28, with D tentatively TRBD1 (6 bases). The CDR3 has 14 residues. The V end lost 1 base, the J end lost 6 bases, and 12 bases lay between the germline ends. Germline V gene sequence: CDR1 MDHEN, CDR2 SYDVKM. This CDR3 is CASSLSGGIHGYTF. CDR3 bases: TGTGCCAGCAGTTTATCCGGGGGCATACATGGCTACACCTTC.

The genes are TRBV12-3 or TRBV12-4 and TRBJ2-3, with D unclear. V was clipped by 3 bases and J by 5 bases, with 15 bases between them. The CDR3 covers 15 residues. CDR3 amino acids: CASSFSGPGKDTQYF. The CDR3 DNA is TGTGCCAGCAGTTTTTCGGGTCCTGGGAAAGATACGCAGTATTTT.

This clonotype was observed many times. The chain is built from TRBV10-2 and TRBJ2-6; D unclear. The CDR3 spans 15 residues. CDR1 and CDR2 from the germline V gene are WSHSY and SAAADI. With 6 bases removed from V and 2 bases from J, the gap between germline ends came to 11 bases. DNA for the CDR3: TGCGCCAGCAGACCTCAGCAGGCTGGGGCCAACGTCCTGACTTTC. The encoded protein is CASRPQQAGANVLTF.

The rearrangement links TRBV29-1 to TRBJ2-1; 10 bases match TRBD2. The CDR3 spans 13 residues. Germline V gene sequence: CDR1 SQVTM, CDR2 ANQGSEA. The CDR3 loop reads CSLASGSWDEQFF. The CDR3 bases are TGCTCCCTGGCTAGCGGGAGTTGGGACGAGCAGTTCTTC.

The chain combines TRBV21-1 with TRBJ2-3; the table's D call, TRBD1, was not checked against the DNA. TRBV21-1 is a recognized pseudogene. The CDR3 contains 17 residues. The CDR3 DNA reads as TGTGCCAGCAGCAAAGGACGGGGCAGGAGATGCACAGATACGCAGTATTTT. This gives the protein CASSKGRGRRCTDTQYF.

This clonotype was seen only a few times. The chain is built from TRBV5-1 and TRBJ2-4; a possible D gene is TRBD1 (6 bases). Per germline, CDR1 SGHRS and CDR2 YFSETQ. This CDR3 is 14 amino acids long. Trimming stripped 5 bases from V and 4 bases from J, with 13 bases between. The CDR3 DNA reads TGCGCCAGCAGGGACAGATCGAGGAAAAACATTCAGTACTTC. Translation gives CASRDRSRKNIQYF.

This clonotype appeared a few times. The rearrangement uses TRBV28 and TRBJ2-1; no clear D. The CDR3 loop spans 13 amino acids. V lost 7 bases and J lost 5, with 12 bases in between. The V gene's germline CDR1 is MDHEN and CDR2 SYDVKM. CDR3 sequence (DNA): TGTGCCAGCAAGCAAGGTTACAACAATGAGCAGTTCTTC. Translating gives CASKQGYNNEQFF. Based on the CDR3 plus reference TRBV28 and TRBJ2-1, the full variable domain is DVKVTQSSRYLVKRTGEKVFLECVQDMDHENMFWYRQDPGLGLRLIYFSYDVKMKEKGDIPEGYSVSREKKERFSLILESASTNQTSMYLCASKQGYNNEQFFGPGTRLTVL.

This clonotype was recorded a few times. This chain joins TRBV5-1 and TRBJ2-2; TRBD1 matches 7 bases. The CDR3 is made up of 14 amino acids. Germline V gene sequence: CDR1 SGHRS, CDR2 YFSETQ. V trimming: 4 bases; J trimming: 7 bases; junction bases outside the gene matches: 7. The CDR3 region has the DNA TGCGCCAGCAGCCCCGACAGGGCGGACGGGGAGCTGTTTTTT. This codes for CASSPDRADGELFF.

This clonotype was observed a handful of times. The gene calls are TRBV6-2 or TRBV6-3 and TRBJ2-3; 8 positions agree with TRBD2. V lost 0 bases and J lost 5; bases outside the gene matches: 10. This CDR3 is built from 17 residues. Per germline, CDR1 MNHEY and CDR2 SVGEGT. For the CDR3, the DNA is TGTGCCAGCAGTTACTCGATAACTAGCGGAGGAGGAGATACGCAGTATTTT. Translating gives CASSYSITSGGGDTQYF.

The V call is TRBV28, the J call TRBJ2-1; D is perhaps TRBD2 (6 bases). This CDR3 is built from 15 residues. The germline gives CDR1 MDHEN, CDR2 SYDVKM. Trimming pared 6 bases from V and 7 bases from J, leaving 19 bases between. The CDR3 loop is CASRPDGGPDNEQFF. The CDR3, as DNA: TGTGCCAGCAGACCTGACGGAGGGCCGGATAATGAGCAGTTCTTC.